The entry below gives a single T cell receptor beta chain sequence along with its context. Clones were read by immunoSEQ multiplex PCR, and TCRdb kept only the in-frame ones, dropping some. In the table there are about 47,000 clones, 80% to 90% of which are singletons. The record originates from a study of T cell changes during pregnancy in multiple sclerosis. The CDR3 is 14 residues long. Germline CDR1 is SGHRS and CDR2 is YFSETQ. With 3 bases clipped from V and 4 bases from J, the junction kept 4 bases outside the gene matches. The input for sequencing was CD8+ T cells from peripheral blood mononuclear cells, taken in the second trimester of pregnancy. The chain links TRBV5-1 to TRBJ2-1, with 7 bases matching TRBD2. The receptor comes from a female donor with multiple sclerosis, enrolled in a pregnancy study. CDR3 protein: CASSWEGSYNEQFF. The CDR3 DNA sequence: TGCGCCAGCAGCTGGGAGGGATCATACAATGAGCAGTTCTTC.